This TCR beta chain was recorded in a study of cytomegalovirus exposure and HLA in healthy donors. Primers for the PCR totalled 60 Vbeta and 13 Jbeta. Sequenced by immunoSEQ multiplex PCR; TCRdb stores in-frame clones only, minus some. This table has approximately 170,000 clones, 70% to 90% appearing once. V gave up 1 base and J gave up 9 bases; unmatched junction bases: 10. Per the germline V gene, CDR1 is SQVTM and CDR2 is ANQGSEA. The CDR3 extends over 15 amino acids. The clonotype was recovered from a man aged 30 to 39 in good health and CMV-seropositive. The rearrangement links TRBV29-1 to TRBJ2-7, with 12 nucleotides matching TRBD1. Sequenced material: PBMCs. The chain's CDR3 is CSVEAWDRGRFVQYV. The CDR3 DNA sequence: TGCAGCGTTGAAGCTTGGGACAGGGGGCGGTTTGTGCAGTACGTC.